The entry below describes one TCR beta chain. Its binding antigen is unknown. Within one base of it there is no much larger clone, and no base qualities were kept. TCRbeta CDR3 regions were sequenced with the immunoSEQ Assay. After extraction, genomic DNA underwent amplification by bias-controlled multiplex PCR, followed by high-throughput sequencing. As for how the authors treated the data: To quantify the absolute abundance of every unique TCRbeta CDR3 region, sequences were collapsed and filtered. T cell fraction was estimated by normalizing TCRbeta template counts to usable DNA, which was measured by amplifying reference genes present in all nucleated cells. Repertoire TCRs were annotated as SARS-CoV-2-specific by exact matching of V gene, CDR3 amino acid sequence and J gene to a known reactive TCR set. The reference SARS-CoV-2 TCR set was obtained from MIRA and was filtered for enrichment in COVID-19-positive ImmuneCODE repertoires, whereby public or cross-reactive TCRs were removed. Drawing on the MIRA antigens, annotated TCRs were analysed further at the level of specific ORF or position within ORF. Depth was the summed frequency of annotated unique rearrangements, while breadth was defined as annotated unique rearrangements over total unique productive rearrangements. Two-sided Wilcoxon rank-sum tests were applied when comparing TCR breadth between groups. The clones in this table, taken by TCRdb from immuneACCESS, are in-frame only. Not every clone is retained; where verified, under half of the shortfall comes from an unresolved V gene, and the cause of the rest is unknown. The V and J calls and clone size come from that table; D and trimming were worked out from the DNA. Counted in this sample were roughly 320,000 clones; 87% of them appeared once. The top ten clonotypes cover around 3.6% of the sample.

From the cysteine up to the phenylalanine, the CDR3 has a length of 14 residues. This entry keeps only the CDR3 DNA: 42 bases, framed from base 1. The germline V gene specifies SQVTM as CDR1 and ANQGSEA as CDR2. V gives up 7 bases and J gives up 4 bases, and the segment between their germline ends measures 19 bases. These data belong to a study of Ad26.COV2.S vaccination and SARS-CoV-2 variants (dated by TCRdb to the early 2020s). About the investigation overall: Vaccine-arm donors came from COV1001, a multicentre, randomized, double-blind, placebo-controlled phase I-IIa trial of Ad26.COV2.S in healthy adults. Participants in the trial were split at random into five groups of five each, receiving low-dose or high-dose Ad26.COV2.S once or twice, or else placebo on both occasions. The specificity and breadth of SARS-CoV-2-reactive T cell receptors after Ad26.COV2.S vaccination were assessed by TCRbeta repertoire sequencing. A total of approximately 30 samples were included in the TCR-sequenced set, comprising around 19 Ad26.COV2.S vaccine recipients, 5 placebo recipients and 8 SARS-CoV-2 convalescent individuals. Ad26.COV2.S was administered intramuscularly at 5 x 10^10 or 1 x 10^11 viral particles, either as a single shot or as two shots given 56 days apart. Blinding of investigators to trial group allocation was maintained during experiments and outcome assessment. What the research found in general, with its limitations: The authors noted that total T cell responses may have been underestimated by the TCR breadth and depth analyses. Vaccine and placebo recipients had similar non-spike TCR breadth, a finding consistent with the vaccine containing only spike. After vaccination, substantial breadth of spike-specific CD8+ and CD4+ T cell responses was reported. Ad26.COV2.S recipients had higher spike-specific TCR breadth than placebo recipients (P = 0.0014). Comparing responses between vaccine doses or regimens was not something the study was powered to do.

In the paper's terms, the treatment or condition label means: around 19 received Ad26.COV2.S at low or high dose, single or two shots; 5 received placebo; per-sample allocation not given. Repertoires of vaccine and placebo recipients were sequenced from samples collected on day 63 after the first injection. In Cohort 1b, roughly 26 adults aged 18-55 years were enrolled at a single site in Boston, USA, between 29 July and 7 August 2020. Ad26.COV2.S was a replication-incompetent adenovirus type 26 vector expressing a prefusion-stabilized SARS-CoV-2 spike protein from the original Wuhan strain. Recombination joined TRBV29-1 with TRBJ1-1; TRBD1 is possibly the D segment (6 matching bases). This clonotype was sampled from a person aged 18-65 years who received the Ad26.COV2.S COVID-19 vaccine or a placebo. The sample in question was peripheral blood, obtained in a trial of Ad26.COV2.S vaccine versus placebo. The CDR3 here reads CSARRGREPTEAFF. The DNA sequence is TGCAGCGCTCGTAGGGGGAGGGAGCCCACTGAAGCTTTCTTT.